Here is one T cell receptor beta chain with its context. The table lists this clonotype with many counts. Its antigen remains unidentified. The input lacks base qualities; no much larger clone sits a single base away. Libraries were built with PCR. The run used an Illumina HiSeq 2500. Molecular barcoding was employed in the preparation of TCR libraries, with unique molecular identifiers being used to normalize TCRbeta repertoire quantification. TCRdb took the public reads, trimmed them with fastp at Q25, ran MiXCR for clone calling and kept in-frame beta chains. Here each entry gathers all rows of one CDR3 protein and keeps the most common genes and DNA. The sample data list 190,000 or so distinct CDR3 sequences, and less than 8% of these were observed just once. The ten largest clones add up to over 2.5% of the sample. The data stem from a study of T-cell reconstitution after alpha-beta-depleted transplantation in children listed by TCRdb under 2016. Looking at the study overall: Using TCR repertoire profiling, the study quantitatively followed how T-cell immune reconstitution unfolded in children after TCRalphabeta/CD19-depleted allogeneic hematopoietic cell transplantation.

From the cysteine up to the phenylalanine, the CDR3 has a length of 16 residues. Only the CDR3 part of the read is kept: 48 bases, read in frame from the first base. V loses 2 bases, J loses 2 bases, and the germline ends lie 16 bases apart. According to the germline V gene, CDR1 reads LGHNT and CDR2 reads FRNRAP. The rearrangement joined TRBV12-5 to TRBJ2-7; possibly the D gene is TRBD2, per 6 matching bases. This TCR was recovered from a human donor who donated a stem cell graft to a child with Wiskott-Aldrich syndrome. The specimen was PBMCs from the stem cell graft donor, collected from the stem cell graft. The CDR3 corresponds to CASGLWVRGTAYEQYF. The DNA sequence is TGTGCTAGTGGTTTGTGGGTTCGGGGGACGGCCTACGAGCAGTACTTC. The variable domain in full, with residues beyond the CDR3 obtained from the reference TRBV12-5 and TRBJ2-7 genes, is DARVTQTPRHKVTEMGQEVTMRCQPILGHNTVFWYRQTMMQGLELLAYFRNRAPLDDSGMPKDRFSAEMPDATLATLKIQPSEPRDSAVYFCASGLWVRGTAYEQYFGPGTRLTVT.